This T cell receptor (beta chain) was recovered during a study of molecular identifiers for immune sequencing clone quantification. On the study more broadly: Five portions were made in replicates from RNA of 20,000 or 100,000 naive CD8 cells, and four underwent sequencing.

This clonotype occurred many times. The antigen is unknown. MiXCR, run by TCRdb on the PCR reads, gives a single entry per CDR3 protein. The sample lists more than 450,000 distinct CDR3 sequences; approximately 25% were seen once. Between roughly 18,000 and 1,100,000 sorted cells, with 10%, 30% or 50% RNA, yielded naive CD8 libraries. The study's findings and limits: Spiked Jurkat TCR RNA from one cell was reportedly detectable among about 1 million naive cells. Naive cells had under 1% of molecules in clones above 20 RNA copies, effectors over 99%.

The sequence came from a human donor in good health. Some libraries in this study had Jurkat cell RNA spiked in. Sequenced input: naive CD8+ T cells from blood, with Jurkat cell RNA spiked in. Subset noted: FACS-sorted CD8+CD4-CCR7+CD45RA+ naive T cells.

CDR3 nucleotides: TGCGCCAGCAGCCAAGATATCGGGGACACCAGCTATGGCTACACCTTC. Its protein product is CASSQDIGDTSYGYTF. The chain carries TRBV4-3 and TRBJ1-2; D is perhaps TRBD1 (6 bases). The germline V gene has CDR1 LGHNA and CDR2 YSLEER. The CDR3 consists of 16 residues. Trimming shortened V by 0 bases and J by 4 bases, and 15 bases separated the two germline ends.